The 22 T cell receptor beta chains reported below all come from one sample, sequenced in a study of blood T cell repertoires in COVID-19. The protocol was immunoSEQ multiplex PCR, while the TCRdb copy is restricted to in-frame clones and leaves out a portion. The profile shows tens of thousands of clones, about 90% of them singletons. The sequenced sample consisted of peripheral blood. The receptors originated from a man between 65 and 85 years old with acute or convalescent COVID-19.

CDR3 sequence (DNA): TGTGCCAGCACTAGCGGAGGGAACACCGGGGAGCTGTTTTTT. This gives the protein CASTSGGNTGELFF. The chain uses TRBV2 and TRBJ2-2; 7 bases match TRBD2. The CDR3 totals 14 residues. CDR1 SNHLY and CDR2 FYNNEI come from the germline V gene. With 7 bases clipped from V and 1 base from J, the junction kept 3 bases outside the gene matches. Full variable domain (remainder filled in from reference TRBV2 and TRBJ2-2): EPEVTQTPSHQVTQMGQEVILRCVPISNHLYFYWYRQILGQKVEFLVSFYNNEISEKSEIFDDQFSVERPDGSNFTLKIRSTKLEDSAMYFCASTSGGNTGELFFGEGSRLTVL.

The V call is TRBV27, the J call TRBJ2-3; 7 bases align to TRBD1. The CDR3 spans 14 residues. CDR1 MNHEY and CDR2 SMNVEV come from the germline V gene (reference sequence). The ends lost 6 bases at V and 4 bases at J; junction bases unmatched: 7. CDR3 residues: CASRADRVSDTQYF. Here the CDR3 DNA reads TGTGCCAGCAGAGCTGACAGGGTTTCAGATACGCAGTATTTT.

The rearrangement links TRBV19 to TRBJ2-3; D perhaps matches TRBD2 (6 bases). The germline V gene has CDR1 LNHDA and CDR2 SQIVND (reference sequence). The CDR3 has 14 residues. V lost 10 bases to trimming and J lost 0 bases, with 14 bases between them. The CDR3 DNA reads TGTGCCACTGCGGGGACCTTCAGCACAGATACGCAGTATTTT. It is translated as CATAGTFSTDTQYF.

This CDR3 is CASSLGQSYSNQPQHF. The CDR3 nucleotides read TGTGCCAGCAGCTTGGGACAGTCTTATAGCAATCAGCCCCAGCATTTT. This rearrangement joins TRBV7-2 to TRBJ1-5, with 7 positions matching TRBD1. J lost 0 bases, V lost 3 bases, and 5 bases had no gene match. This CDR3 has 16 residues. Germline CDR1 is SGHTA and CDR2 is FQGNSA.

V usage is TRBV2 and J usage is TRBJ1-1; no firm D call. The V end was cut by 4 bases, the J end by 0 bases, with 6 bases between. Germline CDR1 reads SNHLY; CDR2 reads FYNNEI. The CDR3 extends over 13 amino acids. The CDR3 spells CASSAMVNTEAFF. In nucleotides, the CDR3 is TGTGCCAGCAGTGCTATGGTGAACACTGAAGCTTTCTTT.

The V gene is TRBV4-3, the J gene TRBJ2-3; maybe TRBD1 (6 bases). The CDR3 is 14 amino acids. Germline-derived CDR1 and CDR2 are LGHNA and YSLEER. Trimming took off 5 bases at V and 6 bases at J, with 15 bases between the two ends. CDR3: CASSRTAGVDTQYF. The CDR3 nucleotides read TGCGCCAGCAGCAGAACCGCAGGGGTGGATACGCAGTATTTT.

This chain links TRBV27 with TRBJ2-2, with D possibly matching TRBD1 (6 bases). CDR1 and CDR2 from the germline V gene are MNHEY and SMNVEV (reference sequence). The CDR3 spans 14 residues. V was cut by 10 bases and J by 0 bases, with 12 bases left in between. The DNA of the CDR3 is TGTGCCACCCAGGGGTCCCCGAACACCGGGGAGCTGTTTTTT. This codes for CATQGSPNTGELFF.

J is TRBJ2-7 and V is TRBV10-3; the match to TRBD2 covers 7 bases. With 7 bases clipped from V and 7 bases from J, the junction kept 13 bases outside the gene matches. The CDR3 runs to 14 residues. In germline, CDR1 is ENHRY, CDR2 SYGVKD. The CDR3 coding sequence is TGTGCCATCAACCCCGGCGGCGGGAGAGAGGAGCAGTACTTC. Protein sequence: CAINPGGGREEQYF.

This chain connects TRBV28 to TRBJ2-1; D gene unclear. This CDR3 is 13 amino acids long. Per the germline V gene, CDR1 is MDHEN and CDR2 is SYDVKM. V lost 2 bases, J lost 4 bases, and 6 bases lay in between. The CDR3 loop is CASSLQAYNEQFF. CDR3 sequence (DNA): TGTGCCAGCAGTTTACAAGCGTACAATGAGCAGTTCTTC.

This sequence joins TRBV5-6 and TRBJ2-2; D remains ambiguous. V was shortened by 0 bases and J by 1 base, with 10 bases between the two germline ends. Germline V gene data show CDR1 as SGHDT and CDR2 as YYEEEE. The CDR3 sequence is 16 residues long. The CDR3 coding sequence is TGTGCCAGCAGCTTGGCCGTGGAGCGGAACACCGGGGAGCTGTTTTTT. This encodes CASSLAVERNTGELFF.

This clone came up a few times. This chain uses TRBV28 with TRBJ1-5, with D possibly being TRBD1 (5 bases). V was shortened by 3 bases and J by 7 bases, with 7 bases between the two germline ends. Germline V gene sequence: CDR1 MDHEN, CDR2 SYDVKM. CDR3 length: 12 residues. The CDR3 region has the DNA TGTGCCAGCAGTTTTGGGGGGCAGCCCCAGCATTTT. It encodes CASSFGGQPQHF.

This rearrangement joins TRBV3-1 (or the pseudogene TRBV3-2) to TRBJ1-2, with D possibly matching TRBD1 (6 bases). This CDR3 is 12 amino acids long. Looked up from germline, CDR1 is LGHDT and CDR2 is YNNKEL (reference sequence). The V end was cut by 10 bases, the J end by 4 bases, with 13 bases between. CDR3 bases: TGTGCCACCGAACAGGGCGGCTATGGCTACACCTTC. Protein sequence: CATEQGGYGYTF.

The chain joins TRBV6-5 to TRBJ2-2; the D gene is possibly TRBD2 (5 bases). Trimming left V 6 bases short and J 5 bases short, with 13 bases between. The germline V gene has CDR1 MNHEY and CDR2 SVGAGI. This CDR3 is 14 amino acids long. CDR3 DNA sequence: TGTGCCAGCAGACCTAGCCCCAGGACCGGGGAGCTGTTTTTT. Translated: CASRPSPRTGELFF.

V and J are TRBV28 and TRBJ1-6, with 7 bases lining up with TRBD1. This CDR3 spans 14 amino acids. The V and J ends lost 5 bases and 6 bases, in that order; junction bases with no gene match: 4. Per the germline V gene, CDR1 is MDHEN and CDR2 is SYDVKM. In DNA form, the CDR3 reads TGTGCCAGCAGTACGGGACAGCCTAATTCACCCCTCCACTTT. It translates to CASSTGQPNSPLHF.

V usage is TRBV19 and J usage is TRBJ1-2; 8 bases align to TRBD1. Germline CDR1 is LNHDA and CDR2 is SQIVND (reference sequence). Trimming took 7 bases from V and 8 from J; bases not matched to a gene: 12. The CDR3 has 14 amino acids. CDR3 in DNA: TGTGCCAGTACTCGGACAGGGTTCTTGTTCGGCTACACCTTC. Translated: CASTRTGFLFGYTF.

The gene calls are TRBV27 and TRBJ1-1; D is possibly TRBD1 (6 bases). The V and J ends lost 6 bases and 0 bases respectively, with 20 bases between them. The germline CDR1 and CDR2 sequences are MNHEY and SMNVEV (reference sequence). The CDR3 extends over 17 amino acids. This CDR3 reads CASRSQGATPMNTEAFF. CDR3 bases: TGTGCCAGCAGGTCACAGGGCGCGACGCCTATGAACACTGAAGCTTTCTTT.

The chain joins TRBV19 to TRBJ2-1, with TRBD2 matching over 7 bases. Germline V gene data show CDR1 as LNHDA and CDR2 as SQIVND (reference sequence). V dropped 9 bases and J dropped 10; count of bases not matched to a gene: 6. This CDR3 comprises 11 residues. The CDR3 loop reads CASRDYQEQFF. CDR3 DNA: TGTGCCAGCAGGGACTACCAAGAGCAGTTCTTC.

The V gene is TRBV2, the J gene TRBJ2-3; TRBD2 is a possible D gene (7 bases). The CDR3 totals 14 residues. The V gene lost 7 bases and the J gene lost 2 bases, with 13 bases spanning the gap. In germline, CDR1 is SNHLY, CDR2 FYNNEI. The CDR3 region is CASTWGGATDTQYF. The DNA for the CDR3 is TGTGCCAGCACCTGGGGGGGGGCCACAGATACGCAGTATTTT. The variable domain in full, completed from reference TRBV2 and TRBJ2-3, reads EPEVTQTPSHQVTQMGQEVILRCVPISNHLYFYWYRQILGQKVEFLVSFYNNEISEKSEIFDDQFSVERPDGSNFTLKIRSTKLEDSAMYFCASTWGGATDTQYFGPGTRLTVL.

The chain couples TRBV11-2 to TRBJ1-2, with D uncertain. V lost 1 base to trimming and J lost 8 bases, with 2 bases between them. Per germline, CDR1 SGHAT and CDR2 FQNNGV. The CDR3 is 10 amino acids. The DNA for the CDR3 is TGTGCCAGCAGCTTAGTAGGCTACACCTTC. This encodes CASSLVGYTF.

The chain joins TRBV19 to TRBJ1-5; the D is unclear. The CDR3 is made up of 14 amino acids. The V end lost 4 bases, the J end lost 5 bases, and 12 bases lay between the germline ends. Germline CDR1 LNHDA, CDR2 SQIVND (reference sequence). The CDR3 region is CASSSNRVDQPQHF. In DNA form, the CDR3 reads TGTGCCAGTAGTAGTAACAGAGTTGATCAGCCCCAGCATTTT.

The genes are TRBV19 and TRBJ2-3; TRBD2 might be the D (5 bases). V lost 3 bases and J lost 2, with 12 bases in between. Germline CDR1 reads LNHDA; CDR2 reads SQIVND (reference sequence). The CDR3 runs to 15 residues. The CDR3: CASSMDGVYTDTQYF. CDR3 coding DNA: TGTGCCAGTAGTATGGACGGGGTTTACACAGATACGCAGTATTTT.

The rearrangement joins TRBV27 to TRBJ1-6; 7 bases agree with TRBD1. Trimming removed 3 bases from V and 5 bases from J; junction bases left unmatched: 7. The V gene's germline CDR1 is MNHEY and CDR2 SMNVEV (reference sequence). The CDR3 runs 16 residues. The CDR3: CASSLGQGVNNSPLHF. In nucleotides, the CDR3 is TGTGCCAGCAGTTTGGGGCAGGGGGTCAATAATTCACCCCTCCACTTT.